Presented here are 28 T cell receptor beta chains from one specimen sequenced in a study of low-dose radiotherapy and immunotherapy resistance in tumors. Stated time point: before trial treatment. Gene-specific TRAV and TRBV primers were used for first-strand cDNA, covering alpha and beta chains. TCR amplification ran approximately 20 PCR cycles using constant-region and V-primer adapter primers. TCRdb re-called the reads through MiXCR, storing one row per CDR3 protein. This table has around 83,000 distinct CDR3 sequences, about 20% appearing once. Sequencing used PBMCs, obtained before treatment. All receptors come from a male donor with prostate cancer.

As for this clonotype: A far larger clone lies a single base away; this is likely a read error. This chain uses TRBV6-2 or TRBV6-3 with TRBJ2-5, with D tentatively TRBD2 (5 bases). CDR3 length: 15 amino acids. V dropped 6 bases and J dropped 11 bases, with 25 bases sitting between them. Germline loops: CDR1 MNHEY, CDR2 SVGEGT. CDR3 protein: CASSLNGVGLNEQYF. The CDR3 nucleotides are TGTGCCAGCAGCTTAAACGGGGTGGGGTTGAATGAGCAGTACTTC.

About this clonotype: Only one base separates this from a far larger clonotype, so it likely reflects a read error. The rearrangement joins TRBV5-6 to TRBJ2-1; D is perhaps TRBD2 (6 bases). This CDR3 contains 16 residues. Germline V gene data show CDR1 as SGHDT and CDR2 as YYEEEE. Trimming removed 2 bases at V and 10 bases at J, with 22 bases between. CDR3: CASSLNVAVEPYEQFF. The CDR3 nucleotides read TGTGCCAGCAGCTTAAACGTAGCGGTAGAACCCTACGAGCAGTTCTTC.

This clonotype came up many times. The CDR3 region is CASSWTVSGNTIYF. DNA of the CDR3: TGTGCCAGCAGCTGGACAGTCTCTGGAAACACCATATATTTT. The rearrangement joins TRBV6-6 to TRBJ1-3; maybe TRBD1 (6 bases). With 6 bases removed from V and 0 bases from J, the gap between germline ends came to 9 bases. Per the germline V gene, CDR1 is MNHNY and CDR2 is SVGAGI (reference sequence). The CDR3 consists of 14 residues.

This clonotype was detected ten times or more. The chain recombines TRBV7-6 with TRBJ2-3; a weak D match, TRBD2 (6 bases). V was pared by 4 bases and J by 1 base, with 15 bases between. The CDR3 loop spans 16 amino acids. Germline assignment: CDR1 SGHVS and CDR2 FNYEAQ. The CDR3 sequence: CASSSASARGTDTQYF. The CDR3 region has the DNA TGTGCCAGCAGCTCCGCTAGCGCCCGCGGCACAGATACGCAGTATTTT.

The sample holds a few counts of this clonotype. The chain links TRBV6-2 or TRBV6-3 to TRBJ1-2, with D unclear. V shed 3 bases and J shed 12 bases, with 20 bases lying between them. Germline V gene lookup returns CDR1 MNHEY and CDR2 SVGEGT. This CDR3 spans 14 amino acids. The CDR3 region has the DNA TGTGCCAGCAGTTATCACCGGGTCAGAAGGAGACACACCTTC. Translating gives CASSYHRVRRRHTF.

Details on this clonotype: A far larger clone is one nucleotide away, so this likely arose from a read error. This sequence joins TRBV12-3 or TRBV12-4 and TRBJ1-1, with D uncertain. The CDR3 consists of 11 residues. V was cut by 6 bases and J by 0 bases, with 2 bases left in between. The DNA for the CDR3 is TGTGCCAGCAGGATGAACACTGAAGCTTTCTTT. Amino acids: CASRMNTEAFF.

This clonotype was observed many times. This CDR3 reads CASSQRGTGTYEQYF. CDR3 in DNA: TGTGCCAGCAGCCAGCGCGGGACTGGGACCTACGAGCAGTACTTC. The chain has TRBV14 and TRBJ2-7, with D maybe TRBD2 (6 bases). The germline CDR1 and CDR2 sequences are SGHDN and FVKESK. This CDR3 is 15 amino acids long. V shed 3 bases and J shed 2 bases, with 14 bases lying between them.

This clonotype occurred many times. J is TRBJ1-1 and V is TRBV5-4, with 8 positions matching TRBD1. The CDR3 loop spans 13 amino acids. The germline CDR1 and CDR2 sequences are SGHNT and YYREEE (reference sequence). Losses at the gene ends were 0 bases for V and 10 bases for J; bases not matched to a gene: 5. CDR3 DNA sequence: TGTGCCAGCAGCTTGGGGCAGGGGGCTGTAGCTTTCTTT. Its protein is CASSLGQGAVAFF.

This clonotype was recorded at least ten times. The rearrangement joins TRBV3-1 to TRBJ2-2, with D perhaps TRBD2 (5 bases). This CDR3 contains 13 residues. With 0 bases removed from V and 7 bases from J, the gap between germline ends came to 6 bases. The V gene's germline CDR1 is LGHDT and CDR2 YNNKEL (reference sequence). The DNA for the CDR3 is TGTGCCAGCAGCCAAGAGGGAGTCGGGGAGCTGTTTTTT. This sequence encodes CASSQEGVGELFF.

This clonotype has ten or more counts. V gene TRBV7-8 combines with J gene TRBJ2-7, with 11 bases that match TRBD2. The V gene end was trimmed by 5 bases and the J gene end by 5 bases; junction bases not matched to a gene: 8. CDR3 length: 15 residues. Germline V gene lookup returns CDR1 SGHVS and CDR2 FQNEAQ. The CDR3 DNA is TGTGCCAGCAGCCACACTAGCGGGAGAGTGGACGAGCAGTACTTC. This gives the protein CASSHTSGRVDEQYF.

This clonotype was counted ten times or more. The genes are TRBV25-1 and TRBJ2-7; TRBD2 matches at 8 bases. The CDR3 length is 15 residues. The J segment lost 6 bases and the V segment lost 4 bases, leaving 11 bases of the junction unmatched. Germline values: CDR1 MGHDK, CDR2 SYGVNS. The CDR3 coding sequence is TGTGCCAGCAGTGCGGGAGGGGTAGGGGGTTCCGAGCAGTACTTC. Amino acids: CASSAGGVGGSEQYF.

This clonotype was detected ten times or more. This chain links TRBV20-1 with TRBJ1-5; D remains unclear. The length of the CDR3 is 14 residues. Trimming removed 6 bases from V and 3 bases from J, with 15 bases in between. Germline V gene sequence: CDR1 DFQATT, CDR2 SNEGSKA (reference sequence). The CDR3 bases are TGCAGTGCCCCCTCGCAGGAGTACAATCAGCCCCAGCATTTT. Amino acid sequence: CSAPSQEYNQPQHF.

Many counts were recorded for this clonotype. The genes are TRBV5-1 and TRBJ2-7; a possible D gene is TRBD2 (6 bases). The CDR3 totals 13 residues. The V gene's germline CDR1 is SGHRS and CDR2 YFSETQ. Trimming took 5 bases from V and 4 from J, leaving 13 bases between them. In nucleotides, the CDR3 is TGCGCCAGCAGGCTCCCCGCGGGGTACGAGCAGTACTTC. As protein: CASRLPAGYEQYF.

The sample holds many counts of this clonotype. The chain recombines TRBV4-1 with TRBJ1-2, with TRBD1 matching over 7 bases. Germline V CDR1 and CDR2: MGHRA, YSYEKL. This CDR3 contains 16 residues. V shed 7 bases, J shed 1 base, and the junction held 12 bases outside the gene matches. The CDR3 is CASTPTPGGNNYGYTF. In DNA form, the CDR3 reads TGCGCCAGCACCCCAACCCCAGGGGGAAATAACTATGGCTACACCTTC.

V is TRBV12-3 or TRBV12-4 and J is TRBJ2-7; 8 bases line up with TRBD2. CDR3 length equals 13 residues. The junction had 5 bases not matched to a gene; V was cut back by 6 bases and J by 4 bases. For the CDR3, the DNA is TGTGCCAGCAGGTCCAGCGGGAGTTACGAGCAGTACTTC. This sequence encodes CASRSSGSYEQYF.

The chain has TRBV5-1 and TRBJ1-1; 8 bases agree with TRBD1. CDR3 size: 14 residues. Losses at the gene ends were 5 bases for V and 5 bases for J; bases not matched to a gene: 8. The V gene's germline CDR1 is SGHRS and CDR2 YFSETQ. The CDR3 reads CASRHGQGWTEAFF. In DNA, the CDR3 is TGCGCCAGCAGACACGGACAGGGTTGGACTGAAGCTTTCTTT.

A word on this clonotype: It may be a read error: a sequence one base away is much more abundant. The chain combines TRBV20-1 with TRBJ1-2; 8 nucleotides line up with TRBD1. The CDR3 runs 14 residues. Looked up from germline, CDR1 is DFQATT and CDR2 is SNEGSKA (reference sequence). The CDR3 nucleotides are TGCTGTGCTTTACCAGGGGGCGCGGGGTATGGCTACACCTTC. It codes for CCALPGGAGYGYTF.

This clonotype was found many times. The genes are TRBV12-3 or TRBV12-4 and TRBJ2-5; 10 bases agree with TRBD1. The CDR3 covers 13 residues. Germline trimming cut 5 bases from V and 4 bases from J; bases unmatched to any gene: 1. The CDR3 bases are TGTGCCAGCAGTCGGGACAGGGGAGAGACCCAGTACTTC. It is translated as CASSRDRGETQYF.

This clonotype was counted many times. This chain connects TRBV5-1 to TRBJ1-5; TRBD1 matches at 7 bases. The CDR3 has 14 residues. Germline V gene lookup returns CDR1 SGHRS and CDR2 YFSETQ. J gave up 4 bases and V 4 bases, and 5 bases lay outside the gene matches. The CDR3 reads CASSEAGGNQPQHF. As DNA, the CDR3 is TGCGCCAGCAGCGAGGCAGGGGGGAATCAGCCCCAGCATTTT. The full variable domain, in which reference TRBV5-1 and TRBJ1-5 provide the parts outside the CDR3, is KAGVTQTPRYLIKTRGQQVTLSCSPISGHRSVSWYQQTPGQGLQFLFEYFSETQRNKGNFPGRFSGRQFSNSRSEMNVSTLELGDSALYLCASSEAGGNQPQHFGDGTRLSIL.

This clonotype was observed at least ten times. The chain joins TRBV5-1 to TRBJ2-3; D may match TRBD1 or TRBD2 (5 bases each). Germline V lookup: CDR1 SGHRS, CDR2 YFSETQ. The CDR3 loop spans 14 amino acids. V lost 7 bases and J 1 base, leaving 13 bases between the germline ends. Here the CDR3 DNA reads TGCGCCAGCCTTCCGGGACCCGGCACAGATACGCAGTATTTT. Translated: CASLPGPGTDTQYF.

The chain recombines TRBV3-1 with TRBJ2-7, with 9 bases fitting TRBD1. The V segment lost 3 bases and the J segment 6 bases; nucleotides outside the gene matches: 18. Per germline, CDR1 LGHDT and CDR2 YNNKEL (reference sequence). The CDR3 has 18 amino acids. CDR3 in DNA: TGTGCCAGCAGCCACCCCCCGGGACAGGGCTACGTAATGGGCGAGCAGTACTTC. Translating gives CASSHPPGQGYVMGEQYF.

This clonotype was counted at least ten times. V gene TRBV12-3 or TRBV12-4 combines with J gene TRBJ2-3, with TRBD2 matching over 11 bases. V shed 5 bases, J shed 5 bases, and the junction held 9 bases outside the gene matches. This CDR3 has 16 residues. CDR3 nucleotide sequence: TGTGCCAGCAGTGGTCAACTAGCGGGAGATTTAGATACGCAGTATTTT. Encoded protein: CASSGQLAGDLDTQYF.

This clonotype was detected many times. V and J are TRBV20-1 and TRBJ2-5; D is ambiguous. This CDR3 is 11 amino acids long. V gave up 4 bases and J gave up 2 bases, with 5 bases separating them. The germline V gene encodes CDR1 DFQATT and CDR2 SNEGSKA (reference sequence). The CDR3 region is CSAMRQETQYF. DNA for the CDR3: TGCAGTGCTATGCGGCAAGAGACCCAGTACTTC.

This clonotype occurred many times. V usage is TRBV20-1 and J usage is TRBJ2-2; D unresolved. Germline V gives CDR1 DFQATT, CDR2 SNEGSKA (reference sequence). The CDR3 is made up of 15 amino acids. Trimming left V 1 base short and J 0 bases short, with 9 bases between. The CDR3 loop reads CSARGGQANTGELFF. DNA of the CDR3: TGCAGTGCTAGAGGGGGTCAAGCGAACACCGGGGAGCTGTTTTTT.

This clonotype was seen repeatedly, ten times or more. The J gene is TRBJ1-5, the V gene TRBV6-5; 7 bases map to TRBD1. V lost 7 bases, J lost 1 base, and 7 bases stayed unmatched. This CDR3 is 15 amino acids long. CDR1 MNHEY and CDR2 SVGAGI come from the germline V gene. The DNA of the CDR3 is TGTGCCAGCAAACCTCAGGGGGACAGCAATCAGCCCCAGCATTTT. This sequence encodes CASKPQGDSNQPQHF.

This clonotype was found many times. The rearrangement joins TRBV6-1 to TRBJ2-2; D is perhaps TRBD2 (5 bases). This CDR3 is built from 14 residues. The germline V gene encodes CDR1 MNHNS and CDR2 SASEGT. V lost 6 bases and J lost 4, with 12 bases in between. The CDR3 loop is CASRGAVGTGELFF. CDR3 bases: TGTGCCAGCAGAGGAGCGGTCGGCACCGGGGAGCTGTTTTTT.

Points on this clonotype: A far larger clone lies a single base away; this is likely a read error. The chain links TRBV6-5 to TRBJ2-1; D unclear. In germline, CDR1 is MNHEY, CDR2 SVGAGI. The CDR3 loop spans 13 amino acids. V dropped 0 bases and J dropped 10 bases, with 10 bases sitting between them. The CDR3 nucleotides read TGTGCCAGCAGTTACTCCGCGCGTTACGAGCAGTTCTTC. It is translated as CASSYSARYEQFF.

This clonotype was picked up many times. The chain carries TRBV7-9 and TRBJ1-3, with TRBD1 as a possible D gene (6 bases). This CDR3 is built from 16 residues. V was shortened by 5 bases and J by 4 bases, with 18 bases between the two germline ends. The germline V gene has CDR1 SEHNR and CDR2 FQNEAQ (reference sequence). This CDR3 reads CASSPRRTDEGNTIYF. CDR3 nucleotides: TGTGCCAGCAGCCCGCGCCGGACAGACGAAGGAAACACCATATATTTT.